This entry features one TCR beta chain sequence. Its specificity is unknown. During its preparation, the TCRbeta library received unique molecular identifiers. One entry per CDR3 protein, called by TCRdb with MiXCR from the PCR reads. The sample consists of more than 400,000 distinct CDR3 sequences, approximately 42% of them appearing once. This record comes from a study of T-cell reconstitution after alpha-beta-depleted transplantation in children. Notes on the study in general: Newly generated T cells supplied most T-cell counts and diversity one year post-transplant. Some patients' high day-60 TCRbeta diversity was attributed to recipient cells surviving conditioning. It was reported that alpha-beta T cells came from several hundred expanded graft clones (about two months after transplant).

Trimming took off 5 bases at V and 0 bases at J, with 16 bases between the two ends. The CDR3 consists of 16 residues. CDR1 is MDHEN and CDR2 is SYDVKM in the germline V gene. The chain employs TRBV28 and TRBJ2-5; D uncertain. The sequence came from a girl under 10 years old with aplastic anemia, due to receive a stem cell transplant. Sequenced here: PBMCs, sampled before TCRalphabeta/CD19-depleted stem cell transplant. The CDR3 DNA is TGTGCCAGCAGTAAACCCTCCTTTAGGAACCAAGAGACCCAGTACTTC. Translation gives CASSKPSFRNQETQYF.